This entry describes one T cell receptor beta chain. Its antigen is currently not known. No per-base quality is available; no much larger clone lies one base away. Related bone marrow donors provided peripheral blood samples on the day of marrow donation. Peripheral blood and bone marrow mononuclear cells were isolated by Ficoll-Hypaque density centrifugation and were cryopreserved. Via the germline V gene, CDR1 is SGHVS and CDR2 FNYEAQ. The CDR3 spans 14 residues, from the cysteine through the phenylalanine. Left in the record is the CDR3 DNA by itself, 42 bases read in frame from the first base. V is pruned by 4 bases and J by 7 bases, leaving 6 bases of the junction without a gene match. This specimen belongs to a study of T cells after posttransplantation cyclophosphamide (TCRdb year 2016). For the study in its entirety: Using TRB sequencing, the study followed how the T cell repertoire rebuilt after myeloablative bone marrow transplantation with posttransplantation cyclophosphamide given as GVHD prophylaxis. Samples from 30 to 35 PTCy-treated patients, along with samples from 16 of their related bone marrow donors, underwent antigen receptor sequencing. In 3 patients, up to roughly 3 additional blood samples taken between 2 and 5.2 years after transplant also underwent TRB sequencing, as did pretransplant blood from a handful of patients. Because TRA and TRB clonality correlated tightly in some 10 samples, the subsequent TCR analyses were limited to TRB only. Blood from all 30 or so PTCy patients with 1-year posttransplant specimens was subjected to TRB sequencing. Public TRB sequences were compared against a database of over 3,500 sequences linked to responses to pathogens, tumor antigens, self-antigens and alloantigens.

Overall results and qualifications from the work: Across about 40 patients, TRB clonality was highly associated with recipient CMV seropositivity and CMV reactivation, and PTCy diversity was similar to diversity in CNI/methotrexate controls. The TRB repertoires of T cells infiltrating skin or GI tract showed only limited overlap with the TRB repertoires of T cells in blood. Donor-recipient similarity was low at 1-2 months but rose over the first year, and later blood repertoires were often dominated by donor CD8+ memory clones.

TRB sequencing used genomic DNA with the immunoSEQ assay at survey resolution or the hsTCRB kit. In the paper's pipeline: Initial read processing used immunoSEQ software, and repertoire analyses used the LymphoSeq R package. For each TRB dataset, clonality was calculated as 1 minus normalized Shannon entropy, and the Gini coefficient was computed as well. Phenotypes of unsorted samples were inferred by mapping TRB sequences from sorted subsets of the recipient or donor onto unsorted samples of the same recipient. TCRdb provides this immuneACCESS table in a form limited to in-frame rearrangements. Some clones are lacking; in checked studies, under half of them reflect an unresolved V gene, and why the rest are absent is not known. Clonal size and the V and J genes are those of that table, whereas D and trimming came from the DNA. The table notes 40,000 to 45,000 clones here, none of them singletons. 2% to 3% of the sample is in the top ten clones.

The chain is assembled from TRBV7-6 and TRBJ2-1, with 8 bases aligning to TRBD2. The sequence was obtained from a man aged 35-49 years in good health, CMV-negative, and a related stem cell transplant donor. Specimen: PBMCs. The CDR3 region: CASSSSGSWNEQFF. DNA sequence: TGTGCCAGCAGCTCGAGCGGGAGCTGGAATGAGCAGTTCTTC.